This passage covers 13 T cell receptor beta chains from one sample sequenced in a study of T cells in Graves' hyperthyroidism and ophthalmopathy. Authors of the study amplified TCR beta CDR3 regions from RNA transcripts. The TCR CDR3 was amplified in a first-round RT-PCR using the HTBI primer set. Each CDR3 protein is one row after TCRdb ran MiXCR on the multiplex PCR reads. The sample holds around 610,000 distinct CDR3 sequences; roughly 15% are singletons and the top ten take about 4%. Specimen: blood. These TCRs come from a middle-aged woman with Graves' ophthalmopathy.

This clonotype was detected ten times or more. The J gene is TRBJ1-5, the V gene TRBV12-3 or TRBV12-4; D remains ambiguous. This CDR3 spans 16 amino acids. Trimming removed 4 bases at V and 7 bases at J, with 20 bases between. CDR3 nucleotides: TGTGCCAGCAGTTCCCGCCGCGACGGACCGAGCCAGCCCCAGCATTTT. It is translated as CASSSRRDGPSQPQHF.

Ten or more counts support this clonotype. This chain connects TRBV30 to TRBJ1-2; TRBD1 agrees at 7 bases. The CDR3 length is 13 residues. Germline CDR1 is GTSNPN and CDR2 is SVGIG (reference sequence). With 4 bases clipped from V and 6 bases from J, the junction kept 8 bases outside the gene matches. Here the CDR3 reads CAWTGDSMDGYTF. The CDR3 DNA is TGTGCCTGGACCGGGGACAGTATGGATGGCTACACCTTC. The entire variable domain, with the rest obtained from reference TRBV30 and TRBJ1-2, is as follows: SQTIHQWPATLVQPVGSPLSLECTVEGTSNPNLYWYRQAAGRGLQLLFYSVGIGQISSEVPQNLSASRPQDRQFILSSKKLLLSDSGFYLCAWTGDSMDGYTFGSGTRLTVV.

This chain connects TRBV19 to TRBJ1-1; TRBD1 is a possible D gene (6 bases). The V and J ends lost 2 bases and 1 base respectively, with 17 bases between them. CDR1 and CDR2 from the germline V gene are LNHDA and SQIVND (reference sequence). The CDR3 sequence is 17 residues long. CDR3: CASSISPRTAWNTEAFF. CDR3 DNA sequence: TGTGCCAGTAGTATATCCCCCAGGACAGCTTGGAACACTGAAGCTTTCTTT.

This clonotype was seen many times. The rearrangement uses TRBV7-8 and TRBJ2-7; no reliable D call. Looked up from germline, CDR1 is SGHVS and CDR2 is FQNEAQ. The CDR3 sequence is 15 residues long. Trimming stripped 3 bases from V and 3 bases from J, with 15 bases between. The CDR3 DNA sequence: TGTGCCAGCAGCTTTAGGGCAGGCGAGGACTACGAGCAGTACTTC. Translation gives CASSFRAGEDYEQYF.

The chain employs TRBV29-1 and TRBJ1-1; tentative D call: TRBD1 (6 bases). Trimming pared 7 bases from V and 0 bases from J, leaving 12 bases between. CDR1 is SQVTM and CDR2 is ANQGSEA in the germline V gene. This CDR3 is 13 amino acids long. The CDR3 is CSGRGGVNTEAFF. The DNA for the CDR3 is TGCAGCGGTAGGGGGGGAGTGAACACTGAAGCTTTCTTT. Filled out from reference TRBV29-1 and TRBJ1-1, the complete variable domain reads SAVISQKPSRDICQRGTSLTIQCQVDSQVTMMFWYRQQPGQSLTLIATANQGSEATYESGFVIDKFPISRPNLTFSTLTVSNMSPEDSSIYLCSGRGGVNTEAFFGQGTRLTVV.

This chain joins TRBV27 and TRBJ1-5; 7 nucleotides align to TRBD1. The V gene end was trimmed by 8 bases and the J gene end by 3 bases; junction bases not matched to a gene: 4. Germline V gives CDR1 MNHEY, CDR2 SMNVEV (reference sequence). The CDR3 is 13 residues long. The CDR3 here is CASQGTDNQPQHF. The CDR3 DNA reads as TGTGCCAGCCAGGGGACAGACAATCAGCCCCAGCATTTT.

The table lists this clonotype with many counts. The genes are TRBV19 and TRBJ1-3, with no clear D. There are 15 residues in the CDR3. Germline lookup yields CDR1 LNHDA and CDR2 SQIVND (reference sequence). The V and J ends lost 7 bases and 0 bases respectively, with 13 bases between them. The CDR3 DNA is TGTGCCAGTACGGAGAACTTGTACTCTGGAAACACCATATATTTT. Amino acid sequence: CASTENLYSGNTIYF. Filled out from reference TRBV19 and TRBJ1-3, the complete variable domain reads DGGITQSPKYLFRKEGQNVTLSCEQNLNHDAMYWYRQDPGQGLRLIYYSQIVNDFQKGDIAEGYSVSREKKESFPLTVTSAQKNPTAFYLCASTENLYSGNTIYFGEGSWLTVV.

This clonotype was picked up a small number of times. An end of the junction differs from the germline gene, which may be a read error. The V call is TRBV28, the J call TRBJ2-7, with D possibly matching TRBD2 (7 bases). The CDR3 is made up of 16 amino acids. The germline gives CDR1 MDHEN, CDR2 SYDVKM. CDR3 nucleotide sequence: TGTGCCGGCAGCTGGGGCAGGGCGGGGGCCCCCTACGAGCAGTACTTC. It specifies CAGSWGRAGAPYEQYF.

The V call is TRBV10-1, the J call TRBJ2-7; a possible D gene is TRBD2 (6 bases). V was cut by 0 bases and J by 7 bases, with 19 bases left in between. Germline V gene lookup returns CDR1 WNHNN and CDR2 SYGVQD (reference sequence). This CDR3 region has 16 residues. Here the CDR3 DNA reads TGCGCCAGCAGTGAGTCCGGGCGGGGTCCCCCCGGAGAGCAGTACTTC. This translates into CASSESGRGPPGEQYF.

This clonotype was observed many times. This sequence joins TRBV30 and TRBJ2-6, with D uncertain. The V and J ends lost 4 bases and 0 bases respectively, with 13 bases between them. The CDR3 spans 16 residues. Germline CDR1 is GTSNPN and CDR2 is SVGIG (reference sequence). CDR3 protein: CAWTRTAGSGANVLTF. CDR3 sequence (DNA): TGTGCCTGGACTCGGACGGCCGGCTCTGGGGCCAACGTCCTGACTTTC.

In its sample, this clonotype was seen many times. The V and J genes are TRBV29-1 and TRBJ1-5; 9 positions agree with TRBD1. Unmatched junction bases numbered 6, after V lost 6 bases and J lost 3 bases. Germline lookup yields CDR1 SQVTM and CDR2 ANQGSEA. The CDR3 has 14 residues. The CDR3 nucleotides are TGCAGCGTGGGGACAGGGACGAACAATCAGCCCCAGCATTTT. It translates to CSVGTGTNNQPQHF.

Of note for this clonotype: A much larger clonotype is one base distant, so this may be a read error. It is likely a read error, because the conserved phenylalanine at the end of the CDR3 is missing. The gene calls are TRBV25-1 and TRBJ1-1; 8 nucleotides line up with TRBD1. V lost 4 bases to trimming and J lost 6 bases; unmatched junction nucleotides: 7. The CDR3 covers 14 residues. The V gene's germline CDR1 is MGHDK and CDR2 SYGVNS. The CDR3 region has the DNA TGTGCCAGCAGTGGATCTTGGACAGGGCCTGAAGCTTTCATT. Translation: CASSGSWTGPEAFI.

This clonotype was detected many times. V is TRBV28 and J is TRBJ2-2; 7 bases match TRBD1. This CDR3 contains 15 residues. Germline values: CDR1 MDHEN, CDR2 SYDVKM. The trim removed 2 bases at V and 3 bases at J, leaving 3 bases unmatched. For the CDR3, the DNA is TGTGCCAGCAGTTTAGGACAGGCTTACACCGGGGAGCTGTTTTTT. It specifies CASSLGQAYTGELFF.